A selection of T cell receptor beta chains follows, all from one sample in a study of T cells in Graves' hyperthyroidism and ophthalmopathy. TCRdb re-called the multiplex PCR reads with MiXCR, one entry per CDR3 protein. The data show roughly 550,000 distinct CDR3 sequences, with 16% seen just once and about 29% held by the top ten. Sequenced: blood. The receptors were gathered from a woman aged 30 to 39 with Graves' ophthalmopathy. CDR3s include the opening cysteine and the closing phenylalanine or tryptophan. The D gene is left open where the match is weak. The size field is filled for only some rows; it gives once, few, many or a size class.

TRBJ1-5,.,TRBV19,.,CASSIDVGEGQPQHF,TGTGCCAGTAGTATAGATGTCGGGGAAGGGCAGCCCCAGCATTTT
TRBJ2-5,.,TRBV6-1,many,CASRSRDTQETQYF,TGTGCCAGCAGGAGCCGGGACACCCAAGAGACCCAGTACTTC
TRBJ2-7,TRBD2,TRBV7-2,.,CASSWTASSGLAGLYEQYF,TGTGCCAGCAGCTGGACCGCCAGCAGTGGACTAGCGGGTCTCTACGAGCAGTACTTC
TRBJ2-3,.,TRBV28,many,CASSPGFRSGDTQYF,TGTGCCAGCAGTCCCGGGTTCCGAAGCGGAGATACGCAGTATTTT
TRBJ2-6,TRBD2,TRBV20-1,.,CSARDRRNVGGGPGGANVLTF,TGCAGTGCTAGAGATCGGAGGAACGTGGGGGGAGGGCCAGGTGGGGCCAACGTCCTGACTTTC
TRBJ2-3,.,TRBV3-1,many,CASGESTDTQYF,TGTGCCAGCGGGGAGAGCACAGATACGCAGTATTTT
TRBJ2-5,.,TRBV15,few,CATSRDRGLETQYF,TGTGCCACCAGCAGAGATCGCGGTTTGGAGACCCAGTACTTC
TRBJ2-2,TRBD1,TRBV6-4,few,CASREDRGANTGELFF,TGTGCCAGCAGGGAAGACAGGGGGGCGAACACCGGGGAGCTGTTTTTT
TRBJ2-7,.,TRBV30,many,CAWSVLPHGSPYEQYF,TGTGCCTGGAGTGTACTGCCCCACGGGAGCCCCTACGAGCAGTACTTC
TRBJ1-5,TRBD1,TRBV30,many,CAWSDRGILQPQHF,TGTGCCTGGAGTGACAGGGGGATCCTTCAGCCCCAGCATTTT
TRBJ2-7,.,TRBV20-1,many,CSARDHFWESTYEQYF,TGCAGTGCTAGAGATCATTTCTGGGAGTCTACCTACGAGCAGTACTTC
TRBJ2-3,.,TRBV28,.,CASSDGPRGDTQYF,TGTGCCAGCAGTGACGGCCCCCGAGGAGATACGCAGTATTTT
TRBJ2-7,TRBD1,TRBV12-3/TRBV12-4,.,CASTAGTGGREQYF,TGTGCCAGCACCGCCGGGACAGGGGGCCGCGAGCAGTACTTC
TRBJ1-1,TRBD1,TRBV30,many,CAWTGGVTEAFF,TGTGCCTGGACAGGGGGCGTCACTGAAGCTTTCTTT
TRBJ2-3,.,TRBV9,few,CASSTPGGDTQYF,TGTGCCAGCAGCACCCCCGGAGGGGATACGCAGTATTTT
TRBJ1-2,.,TRBV27,few,CASSLSSSNGYTF,TGTGCCAGCAGTTTAAGTAGTTCTAATGGCTACACCTTC
TRBJ2-1,.,TRBV7-8,.,CASSLNHNRLGRDNEQFF,TGTGCCAGCAGCTTAAATCATAACCGTCTAGGGCGGGATAATGAGCAGTTCTTC
TRBJ2-7,.,TRBV14,few,CASSQLNYEQYF,TGTGCCAGCAGCCAGCTGAACTACGAGCAGTACTTC
TRBJ2-3,TRBD2,TRBV20-1,.,CSTSGGFATSGTDTQYF,TGCAGTACTAGCGGGGGTTTCGCTACTTCGGGCACAGATACGCAGTATTTT
TRBJ2-1,TRBD1,TRBV28,.,CASSLYGQAYNEQFF,TGTGCCAGCAGTTTATATGGACAGGCCTACAATGAGCAGTTCTTC
TRBJ2-3,TRBD2,TRBV12-3/TRBV12-4,.,CASNGGGRATDTQYF,TGTGCCAGCAATGGGGGCGGGAGGGCCACAGATACGCAGTATTTT
TRBJ2-1,.,TRBV11-2,many,CASSLEQHEYNEQFF,TGTGCCAGCAGCTTGGAGCAGCACGAATACAATGAGCAGTTCTTC
TRBJ2-2,.,TRBV7-2,many,CANTRQATGELFF,TGTGCCAACACCCGGCAGGCCACCGGGGAGCTGTTTTTT
TRBJ2-7,.,TRBV20-1,many,CSARVGAGVGNEQYF,TGCAGTGCTAGAGTCGGGGCAGGAGTAGGTAACGAGCAGTACTTC
TRBJ2-2,TRBD2,TRBV7-2,few,CASSFLAGVGTGELFF,TGTGCCAGCAGCTTCTTAGCGGGAGTGGGGACCGGGGAGCTGTTTTTT
TRBJ1-5,TRBD1,TRBV7-2,medium-sized,CASSLVTGQNQPQHF,TGTGCCAGCAGCTTAGTAACGGGACAGAATCAGCCCCAGCATTTT
TRBJ1-3,.,TRBV6-1,.,CASSEISGNTIYF,TGTGCCAGCAGTGAAATCTCTGGAAACACCATATATTTT
TRBJ1-2,TRBD1,TRBV11-2,many,CASSGTGAGGYTF,TGTGCCAGCAGCGGGACAGGGGCGGGTGGCTACACCTTC
TRBJ1-5,.,TRBV7-2,.,CASSLGDNQPQHF,TGTGCCAGCAGCTTAGGGGATAATCAGCCCCAGCATTTT
TRBJ1-2,.,TRBV19,.,CASRAANYGYTF,TGTGCCAGTAGGGCGGCTAACTATGGCTACACCTTC
TRBJ2-7,TRBD2,TRBV5-1,.,CASSSALGGSYEQYF,TGCGCCAGCAGCTCGGCCCTTGGCGGGAGTTACGAGCAGTACTTC
TRBJ1-6,TRBD1,TRBV2,many,CASSDPQGANSPLHF,TGTGCCAGCAGTGACCCACAGGGGGCTAATTCACCCCTCCACTTT
TRBJ2-3,TRBD2,TRBV29-1,many,CSVEDPSGFTDTQYF,TGCAGCGTTGAAGACCCTAGCGGGTTTACAGATACGCAGTATTTT
TRBJ2-1,.,TRBV2,many,CASSGGLSYNEQFF,TGTGCCAGCAGTGGGGGACTCTCCTACAATGAGCAGTTCTTC
TRBJ2-1,.,TRBV6-2/TRBV6-3,few,CASIDPPPGVLFF,TGTGCCAGCATCGACCCCCCCCCAGGGGTTCTGTTCTTC
TRBJ2-1,TRBD1,TRBV7-9,many,CASSLGTGYYNEQFF,TGTGCCAGCAGCTTAGGGACAGGGTACTACAATGAGCAGTTCTTC
TRBJ1-4,TRBD1,TRBV12-3/TRBV12-4,.,CASSSGQHEKLFF,TGTGCCAGCAGCTCGGGACAGCATGAAAAACTGTTTTTT
TRBJ2-1,TRBD2,TRBV6-1,many,CASRLAGFNEQFF,TGTGCCAGTAGACTAGCGGGATTCAATGAGCAGTTCTTC
TRBJ1-5,.,TRBV2,many,CASSGDGGDQPQHF,TGTGCCAGCAGTGGTGATGGGGGCGATCAGCCCCAGCATTTT
TRBJ1-5,.,TRBV3-1,many,CASSQLLGSNQPQHF,TGTGCCAGCAGCCAACTTTTAGGGAGCAATCAGCCCCAGCATTTT
TRBJ2-7,.,TRBV11-2,many,CASSLGQGRYVQYF,TGTGCCAGCAGCTTAGGCCAGGGACGCTACGTGCAGTACTTC
TRBJ2-3,.,TRBV2,.,CASTVGFQDMQYF,TGTGCCAGCACCGTCGGGTTCCAAGATATGCAGTATTTT
TRBJ1-1,TRBD1,TRBV6-2/TRBV6-3,few,CASSEPGQANTEAFF,TGTGCCAGCAGTGAGCCGGGACAGGCGAACACTGAAGCTTTCTTT
TRBJ2-5,TRBD1,TRBV6-1,few,CASSDPDRGVLKETQYF,TGTGCCAGCAGTGACCCCGACAGGGGCGTTCTCAAAGAGACCCAGTACTTC
TRBJ2-1,.,TRBV27,.,CASSYSFGQGLRDEQFF,TGTGCCAGCAGTTACTCGTTTGGCCAGGGATTACGCGATGAGCAGTTCTTC
TRBJ2-1,.,TRBV6-1,many,CASKRGWSFSYNEQFF,TGTGCCAGCAAGAGGGGGTGGAGCTTCTCCTACAATGAGCAGTTCTTC